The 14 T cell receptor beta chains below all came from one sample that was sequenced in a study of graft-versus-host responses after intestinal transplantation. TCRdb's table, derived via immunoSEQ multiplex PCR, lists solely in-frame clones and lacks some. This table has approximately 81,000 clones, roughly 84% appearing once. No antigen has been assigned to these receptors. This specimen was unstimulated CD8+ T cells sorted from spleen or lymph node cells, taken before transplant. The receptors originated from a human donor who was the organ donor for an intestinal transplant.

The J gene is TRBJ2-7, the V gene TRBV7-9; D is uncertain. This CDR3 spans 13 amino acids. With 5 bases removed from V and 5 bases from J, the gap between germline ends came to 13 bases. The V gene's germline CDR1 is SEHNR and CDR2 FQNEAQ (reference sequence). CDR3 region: CASSPALRDEQYF. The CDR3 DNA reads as TGTGCCAGCAGCCCTGCTCTAAGGGACGAGCAGTACTTC.

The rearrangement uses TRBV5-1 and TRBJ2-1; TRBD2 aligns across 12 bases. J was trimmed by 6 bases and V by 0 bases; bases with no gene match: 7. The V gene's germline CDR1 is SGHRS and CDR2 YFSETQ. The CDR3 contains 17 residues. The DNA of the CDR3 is TGCGCCAGCAGCTTGGGGGCCGGACTAGCGGGGTCCAATGAGCAGTTCTTC. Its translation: CASSLGAGLAGSNEQFF. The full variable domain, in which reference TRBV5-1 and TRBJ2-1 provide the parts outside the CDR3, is KAGVTQTPRYLIKTRGQQVTLSCSPISGHRSVSWYQQTPGQGLQFLFEYFSETQRNKGNFPGRFSGRQFSNSRSEMNVSTLELGDSALYLCASSLGAGLAGSNEQFFGPGTRLTVL.

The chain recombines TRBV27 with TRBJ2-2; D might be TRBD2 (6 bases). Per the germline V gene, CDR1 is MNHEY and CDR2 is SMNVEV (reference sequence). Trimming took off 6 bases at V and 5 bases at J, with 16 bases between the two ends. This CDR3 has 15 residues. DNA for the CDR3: TGTGCCAGCAGCAGCCTTTGGGGGGTAACCGGGGAGCTGTTTTTT. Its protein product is CASSSLWGVTGELFF.

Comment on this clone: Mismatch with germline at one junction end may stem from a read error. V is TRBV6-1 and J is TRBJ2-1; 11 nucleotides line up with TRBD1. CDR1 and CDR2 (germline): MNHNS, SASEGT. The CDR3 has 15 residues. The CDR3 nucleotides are TGTGCCAGCAGTGAAGGGACAGGGGGCTACGATGAGCAGTTCTTC. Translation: CASSEGTGGYDEQFF.

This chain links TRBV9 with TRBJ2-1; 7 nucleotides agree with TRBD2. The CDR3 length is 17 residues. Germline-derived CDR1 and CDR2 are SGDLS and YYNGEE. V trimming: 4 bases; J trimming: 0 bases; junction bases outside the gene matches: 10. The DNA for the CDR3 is TGTGCCAGCAGCACCTCACACGGGAGGAGCTCCTACAATGAGCAGTTCTTC. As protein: CASSTSHGRSSYNEQFF.

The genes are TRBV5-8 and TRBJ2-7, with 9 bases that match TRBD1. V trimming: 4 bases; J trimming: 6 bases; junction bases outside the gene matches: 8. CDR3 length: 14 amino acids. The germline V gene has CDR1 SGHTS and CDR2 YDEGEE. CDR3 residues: CASSTRDRDFEQYF. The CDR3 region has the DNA TGTGCCAGCAGCACCCGGGACAGGGACTTCGAGCAGTACTTC.

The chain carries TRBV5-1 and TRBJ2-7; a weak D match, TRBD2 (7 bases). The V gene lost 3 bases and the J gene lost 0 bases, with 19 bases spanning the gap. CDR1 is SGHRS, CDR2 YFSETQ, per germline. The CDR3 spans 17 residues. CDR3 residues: CASSYLGGASLSYEQYF. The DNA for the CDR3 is TGCGCCAGCAGCTACCTTGGGGGGGCCTCTCTCTCCTACGAGCAGTACTTC.

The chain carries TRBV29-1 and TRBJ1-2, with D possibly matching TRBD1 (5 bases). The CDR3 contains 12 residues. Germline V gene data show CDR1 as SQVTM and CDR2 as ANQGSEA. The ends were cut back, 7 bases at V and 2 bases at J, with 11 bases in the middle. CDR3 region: CSERDGNYGYTF. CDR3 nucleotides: TGCAGCGAGAGGGACGGAAACTATGGCTACACCTTC.

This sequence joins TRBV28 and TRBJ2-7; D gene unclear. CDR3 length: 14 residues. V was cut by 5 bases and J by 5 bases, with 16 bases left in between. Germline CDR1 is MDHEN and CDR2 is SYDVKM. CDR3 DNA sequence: TGTGCCAGCAGTCCCCTCGGCGAGGCCAACGAGCAGTACTTC. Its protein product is CASSPLGEANEQYF.

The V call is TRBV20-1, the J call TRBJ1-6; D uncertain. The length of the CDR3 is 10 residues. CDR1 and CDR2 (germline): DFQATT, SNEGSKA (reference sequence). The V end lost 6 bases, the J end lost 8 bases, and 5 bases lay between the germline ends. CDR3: CSAGYSPLHF. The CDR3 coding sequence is TGCAGTGCCGGGTATTCACCCCTCCACTTT.

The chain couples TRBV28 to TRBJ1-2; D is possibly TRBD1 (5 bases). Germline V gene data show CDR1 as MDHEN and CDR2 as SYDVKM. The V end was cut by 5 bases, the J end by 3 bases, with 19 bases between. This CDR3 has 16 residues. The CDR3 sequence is CASSPIPRRDHYGYTF. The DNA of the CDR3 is TGTGCCAGCAGTCCGATACCCCGCCGGGACCACTATGGCTACACCTTC.

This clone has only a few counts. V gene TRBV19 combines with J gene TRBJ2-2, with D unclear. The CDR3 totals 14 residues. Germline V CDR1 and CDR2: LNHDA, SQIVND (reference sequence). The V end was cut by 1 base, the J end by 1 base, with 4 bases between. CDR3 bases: TGTGCCAGTAGTATAGTCGGGAACACCGGGGAGCTGTTTTTT. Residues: CASSIVGNTGELFF.

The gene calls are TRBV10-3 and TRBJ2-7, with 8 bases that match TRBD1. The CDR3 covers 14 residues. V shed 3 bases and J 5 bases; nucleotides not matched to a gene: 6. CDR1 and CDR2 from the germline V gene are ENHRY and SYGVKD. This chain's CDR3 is CAISDQGAIHEQYF. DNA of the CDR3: TGTGCCATCAGTGACCAGGGGGCGATCCACGAGCAGTACTTC.

CDR3 amino acids: CASSEGSGTPYEQYF. CDR3 bases: TGTGCCAGCAGTGAGGGCTCCGGGACACCCTACGAGCAGTACTTC. The V and J genes are TRBV25-1 and TRBJ2-7; D possibly corresponds to TRBD1 (6 bases). CDR3 length equals 15 residues. The germline V gene has CDR1 MGHDK and CDR2 SYGVNS. Trimming shortened V by 3 bases and J by 2 bases, and 14 bases separated the two germline ends.